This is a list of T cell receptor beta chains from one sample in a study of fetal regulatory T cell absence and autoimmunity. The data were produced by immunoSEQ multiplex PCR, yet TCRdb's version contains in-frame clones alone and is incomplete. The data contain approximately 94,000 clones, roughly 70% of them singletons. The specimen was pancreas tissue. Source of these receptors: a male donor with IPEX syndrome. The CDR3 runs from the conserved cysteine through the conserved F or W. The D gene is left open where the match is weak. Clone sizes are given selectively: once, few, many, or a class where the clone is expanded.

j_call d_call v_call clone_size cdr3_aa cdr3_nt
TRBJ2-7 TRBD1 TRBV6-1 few CASSQDRGLSYEQYF TGTGCCAGCTCCCAAGACAGGGGCCTCTCCTACGAGCAGTACTTC
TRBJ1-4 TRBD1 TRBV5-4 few CASSPTGGGEKLFF TGTGCCAGCAGCCCGACAGGGGGCGGTGAAAAACTGTTTTTT
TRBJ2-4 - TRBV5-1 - CASSLGGHIQYF TGCGCCAGCAGCTTGGGGGGGCACATTCAGTACTTC
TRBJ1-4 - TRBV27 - CASSLSRAGNEKLFF TGTGCCAGCAGTTTATCGAGGGCGGGGAATGAAAAACTGTTTTTT
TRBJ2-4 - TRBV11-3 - CASSLRQALVNIQYF TGTGCCAGCAGCTTACGCCAGGCCTTGGTGAACATTCAGTACTTC
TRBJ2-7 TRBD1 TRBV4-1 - CASSQVIGQDEQYF TGCGCCAGCAGCCAAGTAATAGGACAGGACGAGCAGTACTTC
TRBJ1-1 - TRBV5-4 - CASTPGRLNTEAFF TGTGCCAGCACCCCGGGCAGACTGAACACTGAAGCTTTCTTT
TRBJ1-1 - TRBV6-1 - CAILGGGAYTEAFF TGTGCCATTCTCGGGGGGGGCGCATACACTGAAGCTTTCTTT
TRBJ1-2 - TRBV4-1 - CASSPRAPLAVHYGYTF TGCGCCAGCAGCCCCCGGGCCCCTCTCGCCGTGCACTATGGCTACACCTTC
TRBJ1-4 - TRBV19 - CASSSQGKLFF TGTGCCAGTTCCTCTCAGGGAAAACTGTTTTTT
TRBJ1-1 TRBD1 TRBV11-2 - CASSLQSGTAVEAFF TGTGCCAGCAGCTTACAATCCGGGACAGCCGTTGAAGCTTTCTTT
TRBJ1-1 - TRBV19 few CASRKGWNTEAFF TGTGCCAGTAGGAAGGGGTGGAACACTGAAGCTTTCTTT
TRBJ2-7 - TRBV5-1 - CASSLDDNYEQYF TGCGCCAGCAGCTTGGACGACAACTACGAGCAGTACTTC
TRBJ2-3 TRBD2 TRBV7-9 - CASSLPSGLLTDTQYF TGTGCCAGCAGCTTACCTTCGGGACTACTCACAGATACGCAGTATTTT
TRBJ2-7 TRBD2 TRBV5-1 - CASSWSGGSYEQYF TGCGCCAGCAGCTGGAGCGGGGGTAGCTACGAGCAGTACTTC
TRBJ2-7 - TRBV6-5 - CASSSMSYEQYF TGTGCCAGCAGCAGCATGTCGTACGAGCAGTACTTC
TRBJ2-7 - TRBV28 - CASSSPWGSHSYEQYF TGTGCCAGCAGTTCCCCCTGGGGCAGTCACTCCTACGAGCAGTACTTC
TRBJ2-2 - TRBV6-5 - CASSFRTAGELFF TGTGCCAGCAGTTTCCGGACGGCCGGGGAGCTGTTTTTT
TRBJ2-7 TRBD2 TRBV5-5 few CASSRLAGDYEQYF TGTGCCAGCAGCAGACTAGCGGGAGACTACGAGCAGTACTTC